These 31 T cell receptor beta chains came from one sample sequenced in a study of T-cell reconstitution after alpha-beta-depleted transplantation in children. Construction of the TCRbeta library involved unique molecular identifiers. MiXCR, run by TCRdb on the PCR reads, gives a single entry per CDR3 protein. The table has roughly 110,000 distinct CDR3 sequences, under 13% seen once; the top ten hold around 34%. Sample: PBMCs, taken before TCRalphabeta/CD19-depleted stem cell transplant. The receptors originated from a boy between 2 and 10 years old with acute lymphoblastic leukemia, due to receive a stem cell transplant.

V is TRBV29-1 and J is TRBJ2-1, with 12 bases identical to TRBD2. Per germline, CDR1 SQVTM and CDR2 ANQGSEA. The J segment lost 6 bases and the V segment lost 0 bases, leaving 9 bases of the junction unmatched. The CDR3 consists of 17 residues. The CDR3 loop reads CSVEERRASGRANEQFF. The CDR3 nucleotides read TGCAGCGTTGAAGAACGGCGGGCTAGCGGGAGGGCCAATGAGCAGTTCTTC.

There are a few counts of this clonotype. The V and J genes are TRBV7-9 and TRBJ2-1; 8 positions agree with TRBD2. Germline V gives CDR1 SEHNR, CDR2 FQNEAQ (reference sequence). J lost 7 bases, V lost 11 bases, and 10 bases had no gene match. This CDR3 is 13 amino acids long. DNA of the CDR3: TGTGCCTACGGGGGGCGGGAGGATAATGAGCAGTTCTTC. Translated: CAYGGREDNEQFF. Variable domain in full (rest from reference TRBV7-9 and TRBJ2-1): DTGVSQNPRHKITKRGQNVTFRCDPISEHNRLYWYRQTLGQGPEFLTYFQNEAQLEKSRLLSDRFSAERPKGSFSTLEIQRTEQGDSAMYLCAYGGREDNEQFFGPGTRLTVL.

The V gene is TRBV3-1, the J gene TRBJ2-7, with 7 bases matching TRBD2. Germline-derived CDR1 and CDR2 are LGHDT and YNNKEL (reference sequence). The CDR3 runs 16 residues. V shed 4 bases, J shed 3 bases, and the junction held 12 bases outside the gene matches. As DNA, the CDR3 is TGTGCCAGCAGCCCTAGGACTAGTTGGCGGCGCTACGAGCAGTACTTC. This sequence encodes CASSPRTSWRRYEQYF.

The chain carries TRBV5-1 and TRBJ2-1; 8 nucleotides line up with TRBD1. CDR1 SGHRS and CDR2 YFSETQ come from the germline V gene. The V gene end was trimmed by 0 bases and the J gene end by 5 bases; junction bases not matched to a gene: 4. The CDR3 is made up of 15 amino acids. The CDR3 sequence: CASSLAPTGDNEQFF. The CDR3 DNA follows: TGCGCCAGCAGCTTGGCCCCGACAGGGGACAATGAGCAGTTCTTC.

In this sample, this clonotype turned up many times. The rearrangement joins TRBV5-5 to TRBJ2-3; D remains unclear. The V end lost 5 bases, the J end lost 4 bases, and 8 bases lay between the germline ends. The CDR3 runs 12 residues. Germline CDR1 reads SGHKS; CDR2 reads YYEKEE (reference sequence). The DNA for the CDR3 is TGTGCCAGCAGTTTTTGGGCAGATACGCAGTATTTT. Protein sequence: CASSFWADTQYF.

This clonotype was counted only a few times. The CDR3 loop reads CASSQDPYTGELFF. DNA of the CDR3: TGCGCCAGCAGCCAAGATCCGTACACCGGGGAGCTGTTTTTT. This chain joins TRBV4-1 and TRBJ2-2; no clear D gene. Germline V gene sequence: CDR1 MGHRA, CDR2 YSYEKL. Trimming pared 0 bases from V and 3 bases from J, leaving 5 bases between. The CDR3 length is 14 residues.

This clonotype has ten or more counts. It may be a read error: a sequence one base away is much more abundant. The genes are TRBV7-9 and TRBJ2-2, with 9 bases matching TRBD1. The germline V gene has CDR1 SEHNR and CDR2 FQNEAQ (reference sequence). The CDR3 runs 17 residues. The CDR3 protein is CATSLPRQGANTGELFF. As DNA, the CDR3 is TGTGCCACCAGCTTACCCCGACAGGGGGCGAACACCGGGGAGCTGTTTTTT.

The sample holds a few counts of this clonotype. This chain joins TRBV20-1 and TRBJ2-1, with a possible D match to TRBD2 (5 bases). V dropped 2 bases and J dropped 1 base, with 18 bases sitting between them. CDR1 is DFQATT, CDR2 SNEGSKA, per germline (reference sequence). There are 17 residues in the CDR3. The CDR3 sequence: CSARKPSASFSYNEQFF. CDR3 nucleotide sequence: TGCAGTGCTAGAAAACCCTCGGCTAGCTTTTCCTACAATGAGCAGTTCTTC.

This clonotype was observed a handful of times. The CDR3 DNA reads TGTGCCAGCAGCCAAGACAGGTCTAATCAGCCCCAGCATTTT. It is translated as CASSQDRSNQPQHF. The chain recombines TRBV14 with TRBJ1-5; D is unresolved. The CDR3 extends over 14 amino acids. Germline assignment: CDR1 SGHDN and CDR2 FVKESK. The V and J ends lost 0 bases and 4 bases respectively, with 7 bases between them.

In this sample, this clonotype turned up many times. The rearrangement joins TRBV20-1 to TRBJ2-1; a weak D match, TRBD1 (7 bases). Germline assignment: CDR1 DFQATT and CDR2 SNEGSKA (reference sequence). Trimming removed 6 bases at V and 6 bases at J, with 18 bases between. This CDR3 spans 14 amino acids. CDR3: CSAAGQMLGNEQFF. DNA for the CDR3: TGCAGTGCGGCGGGACAGATGTTAGGCAATGAGCAGTTCTTC.

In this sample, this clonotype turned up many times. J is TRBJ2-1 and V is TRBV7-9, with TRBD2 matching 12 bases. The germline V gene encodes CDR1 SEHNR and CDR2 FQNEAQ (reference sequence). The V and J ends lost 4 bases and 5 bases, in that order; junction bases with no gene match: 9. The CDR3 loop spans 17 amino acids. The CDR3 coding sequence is TGTGCCAGCAGCTACGGACTAGCGGGAAACCTTAACAATGAGCAGTTCTTC. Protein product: CASSYGLAGNLNNEQFF.

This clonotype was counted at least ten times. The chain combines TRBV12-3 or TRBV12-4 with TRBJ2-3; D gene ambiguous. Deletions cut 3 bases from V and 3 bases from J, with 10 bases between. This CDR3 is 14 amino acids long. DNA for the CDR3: TGTGCCAGCAGTTTCATCCCCACAACAGATACGCAGTATTTT. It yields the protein CASSFIPTTDTQYF.

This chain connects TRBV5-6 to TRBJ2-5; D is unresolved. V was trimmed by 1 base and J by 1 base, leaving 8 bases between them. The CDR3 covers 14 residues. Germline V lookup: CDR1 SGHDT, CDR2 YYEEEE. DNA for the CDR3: TGTGCCAGCAGCTTGTTGGCAGCCCAAGAGACCCAGTACTTC. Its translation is CASSLLAAQETQYF.

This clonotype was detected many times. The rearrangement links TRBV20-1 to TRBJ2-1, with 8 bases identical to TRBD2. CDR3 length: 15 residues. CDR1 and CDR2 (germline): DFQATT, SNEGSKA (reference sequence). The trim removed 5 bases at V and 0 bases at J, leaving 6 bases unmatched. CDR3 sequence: CSALLAGNSYNEQFF. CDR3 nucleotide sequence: TGCAGTGCTCTTTTAGCGGGAAACTCCTACAATGAGCAGTTCTTC.

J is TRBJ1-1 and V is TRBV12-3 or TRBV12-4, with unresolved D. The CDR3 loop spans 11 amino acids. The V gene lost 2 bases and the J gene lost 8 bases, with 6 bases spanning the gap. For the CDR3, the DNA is TGTGCCAGCAGTTTAAAACTGGAAGCTTTCTTT. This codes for CASSLKLEAFF.

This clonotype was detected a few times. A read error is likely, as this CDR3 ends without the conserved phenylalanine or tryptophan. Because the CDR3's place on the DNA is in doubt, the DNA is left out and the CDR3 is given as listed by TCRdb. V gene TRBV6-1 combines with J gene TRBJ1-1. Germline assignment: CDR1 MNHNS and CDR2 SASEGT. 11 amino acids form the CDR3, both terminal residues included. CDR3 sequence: CASSDSSRDLG.

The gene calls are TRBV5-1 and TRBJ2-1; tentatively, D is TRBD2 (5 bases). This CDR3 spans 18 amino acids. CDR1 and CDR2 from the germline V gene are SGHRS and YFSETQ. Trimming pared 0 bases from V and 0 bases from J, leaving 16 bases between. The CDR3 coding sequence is TGCGCCAGCAGCTTGGTCCCCCCCTACAGCGGCTCCTACAATGAGCAGTTCTTC. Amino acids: CASSLVPPYSGSYNEQFF.

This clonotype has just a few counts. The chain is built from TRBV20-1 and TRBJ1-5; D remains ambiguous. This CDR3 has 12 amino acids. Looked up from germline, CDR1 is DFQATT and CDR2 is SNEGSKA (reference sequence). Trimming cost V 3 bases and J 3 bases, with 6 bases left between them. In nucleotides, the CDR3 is TGCAGTGCTAGTAGAAACAATCAGCCCCAGCATTTT. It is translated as CSASRNNQPQHF.

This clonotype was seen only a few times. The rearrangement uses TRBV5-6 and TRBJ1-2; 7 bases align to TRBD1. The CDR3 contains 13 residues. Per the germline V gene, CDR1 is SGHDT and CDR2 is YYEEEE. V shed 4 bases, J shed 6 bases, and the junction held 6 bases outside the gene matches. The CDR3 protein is CASSPTGRDGYTF. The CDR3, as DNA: TGTGCCAGCAGCCCGACAGGGAGGGATGGCTACACCTTC.

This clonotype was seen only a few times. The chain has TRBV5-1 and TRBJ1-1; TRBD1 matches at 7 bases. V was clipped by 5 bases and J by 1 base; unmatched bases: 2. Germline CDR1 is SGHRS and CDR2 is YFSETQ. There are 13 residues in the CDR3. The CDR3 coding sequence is TGCGCCAGCAGGACAGGGACGAACACTGAAGCTTTCTTT. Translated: CASRTGTNTEAFF.

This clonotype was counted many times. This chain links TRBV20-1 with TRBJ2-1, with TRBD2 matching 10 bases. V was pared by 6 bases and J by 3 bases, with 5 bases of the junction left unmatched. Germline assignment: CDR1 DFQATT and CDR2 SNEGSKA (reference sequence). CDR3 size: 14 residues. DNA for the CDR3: TGCAGTGCGATCACTAGCGGGAACTACAATGAGCAGTTCTTC. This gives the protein CSAITSGNYNEQFF.

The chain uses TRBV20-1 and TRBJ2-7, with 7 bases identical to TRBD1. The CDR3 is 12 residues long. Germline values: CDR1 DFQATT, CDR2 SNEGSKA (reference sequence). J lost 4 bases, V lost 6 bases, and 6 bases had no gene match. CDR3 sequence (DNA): TGCAGTGCAGACCGGGACAGTTACGAGCAGTACTTC. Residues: CSADRDSYEQYF.

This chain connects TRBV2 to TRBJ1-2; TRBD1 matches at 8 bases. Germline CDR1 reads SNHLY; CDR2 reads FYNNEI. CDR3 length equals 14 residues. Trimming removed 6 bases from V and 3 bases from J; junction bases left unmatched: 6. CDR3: CASRDREAHYGYTF. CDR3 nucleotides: TGTGCCAGCAGGGACAGGGAGGCTCACTATGGCTACACCTTC.

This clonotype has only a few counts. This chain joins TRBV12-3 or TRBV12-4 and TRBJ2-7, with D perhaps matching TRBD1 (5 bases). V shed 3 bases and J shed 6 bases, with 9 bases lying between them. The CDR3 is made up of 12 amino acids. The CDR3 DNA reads TGTGCCAGCAGTTTTGTGACAGTCGAGCAGTACTTC. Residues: CASSFVTVEQYF.

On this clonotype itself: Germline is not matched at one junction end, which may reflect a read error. CDR3 sequence reads: CASSLLTGPSIYHEQFF. CDR3 sequence (DNA): TGTGCCAGCAGTTTACTAACGGGGCCCTCCATCTACCATGAGCAGTTCTTC. This chain joins TRBV28 and TRBJ2-1; the D gene could be TRBD1 or TRBD2 (5 bases each). The germline gives CDR1 MDHEN, CDR2 SYDVKM. CDR3 length: 17 amino acids.

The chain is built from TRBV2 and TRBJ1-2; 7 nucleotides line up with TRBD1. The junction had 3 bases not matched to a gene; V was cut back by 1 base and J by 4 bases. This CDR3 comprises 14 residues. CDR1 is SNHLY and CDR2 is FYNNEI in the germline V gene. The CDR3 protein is CASSEETGVYGYTF. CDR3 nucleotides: TGTGCCAGCAGTGAAGAAACAGGGGTCTATGGCTACACCTTC.

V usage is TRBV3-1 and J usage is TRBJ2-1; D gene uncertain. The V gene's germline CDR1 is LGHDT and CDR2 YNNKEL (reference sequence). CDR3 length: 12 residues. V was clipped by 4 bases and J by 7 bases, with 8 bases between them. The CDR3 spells CASSPTHNEQFF. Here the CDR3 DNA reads TGTGCCAGCAGCCCCACTCATAATGAGCAGTTCTTC.

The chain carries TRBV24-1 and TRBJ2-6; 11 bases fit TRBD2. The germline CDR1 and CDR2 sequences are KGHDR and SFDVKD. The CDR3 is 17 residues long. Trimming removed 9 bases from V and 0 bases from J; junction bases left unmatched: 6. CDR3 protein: CATGRTSGSSGANVLTF. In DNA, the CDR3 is TGTGCCACCGGCCGGACTAGCGGGTCCTCTGGGGCCAACGTCCTGACTTTC.

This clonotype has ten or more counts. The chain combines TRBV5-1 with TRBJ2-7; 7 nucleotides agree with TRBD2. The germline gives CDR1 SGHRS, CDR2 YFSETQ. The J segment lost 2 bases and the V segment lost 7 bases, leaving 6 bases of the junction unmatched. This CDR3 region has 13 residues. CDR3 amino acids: CASARLAPYEQYF. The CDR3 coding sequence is TGCGCCAGCGCAAGACTAGCCCCCTACGAGCAGTACTTC.

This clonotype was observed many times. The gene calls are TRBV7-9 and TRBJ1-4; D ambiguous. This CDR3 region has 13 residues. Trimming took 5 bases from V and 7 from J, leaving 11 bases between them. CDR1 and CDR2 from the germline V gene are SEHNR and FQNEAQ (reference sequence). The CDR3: CASSLPVGEKLFF. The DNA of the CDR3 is TGTGCCAGCAGCCTCCCGGTTGGTGAAAAACTGTTTTTT.

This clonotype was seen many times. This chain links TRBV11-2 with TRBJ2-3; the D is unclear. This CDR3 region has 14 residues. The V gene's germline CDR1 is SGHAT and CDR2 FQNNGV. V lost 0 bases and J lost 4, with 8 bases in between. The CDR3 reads CASSLEYFADTQYF. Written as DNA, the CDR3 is TGTGCCAGCAGCTTAGAATATTTTGCAGATACGCAGTATTTT.